This T cell receptor beta chain was sequenced during a study of cytomegalovirus exposure and HLA in healthy donors. V gave up 4 bases and J gave up 4 bases, with 14 bases separating them. Per germline, CDR1 MRHNA and CDR2 SNTAGT. CDR3 size: 14 residues. In the PCR, 60 Vbeta and 13 Jbeta primers were used. Sequencing was performed with immunoSEQ multiplex PCR; in TCRdb, only in-frame clones are kept and a portion is missing. The sample lists some 84,000 clones; more than 60% were seen once. Sequencing was performed on PBMCs. This chain uses TRBV6-4 with TRBJ2-7; a weak D match, TRBD1 (6 bases). This clonotype originated in a boy aged 5-17 years in good health and CMV-seronegative. The CDR3 DNA sequence: TGTGCCAGCAGTGTCGAGGCAGGGGCGTACGAGCAGTACTTC. Translating it yields CASSVEAGAYEQYF.